Sequencing of this TCR beta chain was carried out in a study of T-cell reconstitution after alpha-beta-depleted transplantation in children. It was with unique molecular identifiers that the TCRbeta library was prepared. TCRdb re-analysed the PCR reads in MiXCR, keeping a single row per CDR3 protein. Here the sample spans some 80,000 distinct CDR3 sequences, around 18% being singletons. Study-wide results and caveats: It was surviving recipient T cells and thymic progenitors that gave some patients high TCRbeta diversity at day 60. Expanded graft clones numbering several hundred reportedly gave rise to alpha-beta T cells about two months after transplant.

Germline lookup yields CDR1 MNHEY and CDR2 SVGAGI. This CDR3 spans 15 amino acids. Between the trimmed V and J ends, which lost 2 bases and 0 bases, there was a span of 8 bases. In regard to this clonotype: Its antigen remains unknown.

The sample was PBMCs, mostly from graft donor cells, taken 360 days after TCRalphabeta/CD19-depleted stem cell transplant. This clonotype was obtained from a male patient between 2 and 10 years old who had a stem cell transplant for acute lymphoblastic leukemia, so the T cells may come from the graft donor. The V and J genes are TRBV6-5 and TRBJ1-5; D perhaps matches TRBD1 (6 bases). In DNA, the CDR3 is TGTGCCAGCAGTTACAGGGGGGATAGCAATCAGCCCCAGCATTTT. The encoded protein is CASSYRGDSNQPQHF.